This T cell receptor beta chain was captured by sequencing in a study of beta chain features in type 1 diabetes. Study-wide results and limits: Patients' naive, central memory and Treg TCRB repertoires seemed closer to one another than those of healthy donors. Although PCR might favor shorter templates, it would do so equally in patients and controls. Type 1 diabetes patients had TCRB CDR3s that were shorter (moderately but significantly so) in all four CD4+ subsets. Patients with type 1 diabetes showed fewer VDJ junction insertions and more deletions.

Germline V lookup: CDR1 MNHEY, CDR2 SVGAGI. There are 15 residues in the CDR3. V was clipped by 5 bases and J by 6 bases; unmatched bases: 11. All of the isolated RNA was reverse transcribed, so expressed TCRB transcripts were sequenced. The data were produced by immunoSEQ multiplex PCR, yet TCRdb's version contains in-frame clones alone and is incomplete. The sample includes 95,000 to 110,000 clones, roughly 28% of them seen just once. With respect to this clone: Its antigen is not identified.

Sequencing used central memory CD4+ T cells from blood. The V gene is TRBV6-5, the J gene TRBJ2-7; 9 nucleotides agree with TRBD1. This TCR came from a woman younger than 35 with type 1 diabetes. CDR3 in DNA: TGTGCCAGCAGTCCGTCTCCGGGACAGGGTCTCGAGCAGTACTTC. Translated: CASSPSPGQGLEQYF.